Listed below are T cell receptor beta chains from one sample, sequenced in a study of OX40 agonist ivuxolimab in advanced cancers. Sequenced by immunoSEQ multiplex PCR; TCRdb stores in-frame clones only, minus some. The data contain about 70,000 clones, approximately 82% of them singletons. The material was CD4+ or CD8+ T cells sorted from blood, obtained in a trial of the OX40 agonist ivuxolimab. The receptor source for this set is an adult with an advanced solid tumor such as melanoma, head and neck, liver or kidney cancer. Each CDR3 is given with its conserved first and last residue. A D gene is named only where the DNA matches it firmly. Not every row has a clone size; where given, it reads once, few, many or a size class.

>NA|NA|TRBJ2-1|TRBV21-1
CASSKKRGGTNNEQFF
TGTGCCAGCAGCAAGAAAAGGGGAGGTACGAACAATGAGCAGTTCTTC
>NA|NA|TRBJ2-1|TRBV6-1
CASSRLVNEQFF
TGTGCCAGCAGTCGACTAGTAAATGAGCAGTTCTTC
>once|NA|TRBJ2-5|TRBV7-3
CASSATRGETQYF
TGTGCCAGCAGCGCAACTAGGGGGGAGACCCAGTACTTC
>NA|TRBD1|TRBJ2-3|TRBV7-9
CASSTWDSLSWDVTDTQYF
TGTGCCAGCAGCACTTGGGACAGTTTGTCTTGGGATGTTACAGATACGCAGTATTTT
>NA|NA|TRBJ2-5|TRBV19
CASSMSREETQYF
TGTGCCAGTAGTATGTCGCGGGAAGAGACCCAGTACTTC
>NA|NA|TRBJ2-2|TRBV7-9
CASQQGTGELFF
TGTGCCAGCCAACAGGGAACCGGGGAGCTGTTTTTT
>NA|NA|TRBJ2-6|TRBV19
CASSIVRTASGANVLTF
TGTGCCAGTAGTATAGTCAGGACAGCCTCTGGGGCCAACGTCCTGACTTTC
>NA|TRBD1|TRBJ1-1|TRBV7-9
CASSSQGGKNTEAFF
TGTGCCAGCAGCTCCCAGGGGGGTAAGAACACTGAAGCTTTCTTT
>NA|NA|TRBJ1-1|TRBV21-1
CASSASCRTAGTEAFF
TGTGCCAGCAGCGCCTCTTGTAGAACCGCTGGCACTGAAGCTTTCTTT
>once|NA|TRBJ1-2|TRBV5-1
CASSFDDSYGYTF
TGCGCCAGCAGCTTCGACGACAGCTATGGCTACACCTTC
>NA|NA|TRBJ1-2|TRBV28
CASSFVSGMGGYTF
TGTGCCAGCAGTTTTGTATCAGGGATGGGTGGCTACACCTTC
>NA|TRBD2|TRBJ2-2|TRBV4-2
CASSRDYQNAGELFF
TGTGCCAGCAGCCGGGACTATCAGAATGCCGGGGAGCTGTTTTTT
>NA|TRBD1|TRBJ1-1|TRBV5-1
CASTPGGPSTEAFF
TGCGCCAGCACCCCAGGGGGCCCGAGCACTGAAGCTTTCTTT
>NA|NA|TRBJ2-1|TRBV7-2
CASSTRPITGSEQFF
TGTGCCAGCAGCACACGCCCCATCACGGGCAGTGAGCAGTTCTTC
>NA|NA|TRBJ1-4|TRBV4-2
CASSQATRAGGANEKLFF
TGTGCCAGCAGCCAAGCGACTCGTGCTGGGGGTGCTAATGAAAAACTGTTTTTT
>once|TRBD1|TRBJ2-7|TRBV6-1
CASKTGTGGGEQYF
TGTGCCAGCAAGACCGGGACAGGGGGCGGCGAGCAGTACTTC
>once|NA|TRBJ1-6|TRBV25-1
CASSLSYNSPLHF
TGTGCCAGCAGTCTCTCCTATAATTCACCCCTCCACTTT
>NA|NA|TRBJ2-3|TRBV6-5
CASSFRQGVPDTQYF
TGTGCCAGCAGTTTCCGACAAGGGGTGCCAGATACGCAGTATTTT
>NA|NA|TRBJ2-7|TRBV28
CASSPPGLHEQYF
TGTGCCAGCAGTCCTCCGGGACTCCACGAGCAGTACTTC
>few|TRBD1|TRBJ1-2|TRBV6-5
CASSRGTGPYGYTF
TGTGCCAGCAGTCGTGGGACAGGACCCTATGGCTACACCTTC
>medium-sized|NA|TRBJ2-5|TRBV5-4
CASSLLPQETQYF
TGTGCCAGCAGCTTGTTACCGCAAGAGACCCAGTACTTC
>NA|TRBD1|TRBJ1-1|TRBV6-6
CASRGTGLMNTEAFF
TGTGCCAGCAGAGGGACAGGGCTCATGAACACTGAAGCTTTCTTT
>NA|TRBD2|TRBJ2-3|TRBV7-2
CASSLGAGTRLADTQYF
TGTGCCAGCAGCTTAGGGGCCGGGACTAGATTGGCAGATACGCAGTATTTT
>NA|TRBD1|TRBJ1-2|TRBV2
CASSDRGGLNGYTF
TGTGCCAGCAGTGACAGAGGGGGCTTGAACGGCTACACCTTC
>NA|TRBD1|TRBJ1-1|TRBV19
CASIGPDRGHIMNTEAFF
TGTGCCAGTATTGGACCGGACAGGGGGCACATTATGAACACTGAAGCTTTCTTT
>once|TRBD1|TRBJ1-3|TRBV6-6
CASTDRAGNTIYF
TGTGCCAGCACCGACAGGGCTGGAAACACCATATATTTT
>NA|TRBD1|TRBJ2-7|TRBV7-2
CASSYDREAYEQYF
TGTGCCAGCAGCTACGACAGGGAAGCCTACGAGCAGTACTTC
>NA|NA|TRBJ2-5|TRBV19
CASSRDRRETQYF
TGTGCCAGTAGTAGGGACCGAAGGGAGACCCAGTACTTC
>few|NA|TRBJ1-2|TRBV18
CATSSGPNYGYTF
TGTGCCACTTCGTCGGGCCCTAACTATGGCTACACCTTC
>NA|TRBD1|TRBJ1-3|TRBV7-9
CASSLQGAVGNTIYF
TGTGCCAGCAGCTTACAGGGGGCGGTTGGAAACACCATATATTTT
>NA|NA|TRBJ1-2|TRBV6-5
CASSSWGGPNYGYTF
TGTGCCAGCAGTTCCTGGGGGGGGCCTAACTATGGCTACACCTTC
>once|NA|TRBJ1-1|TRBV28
CASSPARGFGNTEAFF
TGTGCTTCCAGCCCCGCCCGCGGGTTCGGGAACACTGAAGCTTTCTTT
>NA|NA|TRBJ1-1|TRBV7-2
CASTRALSTEAFF
TGTGCCAGCACCCGGGCTCTCTCCACTGAAGCTTTCTTT
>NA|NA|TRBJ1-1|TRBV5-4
CASSLELRGTNTEAFF
TGTGCCAGCAGCTTGGAGCTAAGGGGCACGAACACTGAAGCTTTCTTT
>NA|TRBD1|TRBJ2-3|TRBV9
CASSASPTGADTQYF
TGTGCCAGCAGCGCGAGTCCCACAGGGGCAGATACGCAGTATTTT
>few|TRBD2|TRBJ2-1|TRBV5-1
CASSLELAFGEQFF
TGCGCCAGCAGCTTGGAACTAGCGTTTGGTGAGCAGTTCTTC